This TCR beta chain was retrieved from a study of T-cell memory formation after mild COVID-19. Across the study: In these data, TCR clusters were largely donor specific. Points from the study as a whole: Pre-infection memory held some responding clones, suggesting pre-existing cross-reactive T cells responded. There was a balanced CD4/CD8 profile in clones contracting day 15 to 85, and later expanders leaned CD4+.

Amplification by 5'RACE using constant-segment primers produced TCR alpha and TCR beta cDNA libraries that carried sample barcodes and UMIs. TCRdb reprocessed the 5' RACE reads via MiXCR and lists one record per CDR3 protein. This sample has under 300,000 distinct CDR3 sequences, with about a sixth found just once. CDR3 length equals 15 residues. The V and J ends lost 6 bases and 0 bases respectively, with 14 bases between them. Germline V gives CDR1 KGHSH, CDR2 LQKENI. This clonotype was seen more than once but under ten times. No antigen is known for it. This TCR was sampled from a man younger than 35 who had mild COVID-19 (a few samples of this study predate the infection). Cell type and time point are not known. What was sequenced was PBMCs or a T cell subset sorted from them (not recorded which). V usage is TRBV18 and J usage is TRBJ1-1; D is ambiguous. CDR3 residues: CASSPRSRLNTEAFF. The CDR3 nucleotides are TGTGCCAGCTCTCCTCGCAGCCGGCTGAACACTGAAGCTTTCTTT. Full variable domain (rest looked up from reference TRBV18 and TRBJ1-1): NAGVMQNPRHLVRRRGQEARLRCSPMKGHSHVYWYRQLPEEGLKFMVYLQKENIIDESGMPKERFSAEFPKEGPSILRIQQVVRGDSAAYFCASSPRSRLNTEAFFGQGTRLTVV.